Below are 13 T cell receptor beta chains sequenced from a single sample in a study of blood T cell repertoires in COVID-19. Sequenced by immunoSEQ multiplex PCR; TCRdb stores in-frame clones only, minus some. The data contain about 120,000 clones, over 75% of them singletons. Source material: peripheral blood. These receptor sequences come from an elderly man with acute or convalescent COVID-19.

J is TRBJ2-7 and V is TRBV5-5; 10 bases align to TRBD1. Germline lookup yields CDR1 SGHKS and CDR2 YYEKEE (reference sequence). The CDR3 sequence is 17 residues long. V dropped 1 base and J dropped 4; count of bases not matched to a gene: 11. The CDR3 protein is CASSLSFRTGGVYEQYF. For the CDR3, the DNA is TGTGCCAGCAGCTTGTCTTTTCGGACAGGGGGAGTGTACGAGCAGTACTTC.

This clone has a handful of counts. V and J are TRBV11-2 and TRBJ2-4; D is perhaps TRBD2 (6 bases). Germline CDR1 is SGHAT and CDR2 is FQNNGV. This CDR3 has 11 residues. Written as DNA, the CDR3 is TGTGCTGGGGGTATCGGGGGCATTCAGTACTTC. Protein product: CAGGIGGIQYF.

The chain has TRBV7-2 and TRBJ2-1, with D perhaps TRBD1 (5 bases). There are 15 residues in the CDR3. V was trimmed by 1 base and J by 5 bases, leaving 12 bases between them. CDR1 and CDR2 (germline): SGHTA, FQGNSA. The CDR3 DNA reads as TGTGCCAGCAGCTTAGGAGGCAGGGAAGACAATGAGCAGTTCTTC. It specifies CASSLGGREDNEQFF.

CDR3: CASSLDRGHSDTQYF. The CDR3 DNA is TGTGCCAGCAGCCTGGACAGGGGGCATTCAGATACGCAGTATTTT. The chain recombines TRBV3-1 (or the pseudogene TRBV3-2) with TRBJ2-3, with 11 positions matching TRBD1. The V gene end was trimmed by 4 bases and the J gene end by 4 bases; junction bases not matched to a gene: 4. Germline V gene sequence: CDR1 LGHDT, CDR2 YNNKEL (reference sequence). CDR3 length: 15 amino acids.

J is TRBJ2-7 and V is TRBV4-1, with 11 bases fitting TRBD2. Trimming took 4 bases from V and 6 from J; bases not matched to a gene: 14. The CDR3 totals 17 residues. Germline CDR1 reads MGHRA; CDR2 reads YSYEKL. In DNA form, the CDR3 reads TGCGCCAGCAGCCGCACAGAGGGACTAGCGGCTGGGGGCGAGCAGTACTTC. Translation gives CASSRTEGLAAGGEQYF.

The chain uses TRBV11-2 and TRBJ1-2; 11 bases align to TRBD1. Germline lookup yields CDR1 SGHAT and CDR2 FQNNGV. The CDR3 is made up of 14 amino acids. V lost 4 bases, J lost 6 bases, and 4 bases stayed unmatched. This CDR3 reads CASSSGQGAHGYTF. In DNA, the CDR3 is TGTGCCAGCAGCTCCGGACAGGGGGCTCATGGCTACACCTTC.

This chain links TRBV19 with TRBJ1-4; tentatively, D is TRBD1 (6 bases). This CDR3 region has 13 residues. Germline loops: CDR1 LNHDA, CDR2 SQIVND (reference sequence). Trimming stripped 5 bases from V and 8 bases from J, with 12 bases between. This CDR3 reads CASSPSGEEKLFF. CDR3 sequence (DNA): TGTGCCAGTAGTCCCTCAGGGGAAGAAAAACTGTTTTTT.

The chain combines TRBV19 with TRBJ2-7; 13 bases agree with TRBD2. There are 15 residues in the CDR3. Germline CDR1 and CDR2: LNHDA and SQIVND (reference sequence). The V and J ends lost 10 bases and 2 bases, in that order; junction bases with no gene match: 8. For the CDR3, the DNA is TGTGCCACATCCGGGACTAGCGGGGTTGCCTACGAGCAGTACTTC. Protein sequence: CATSGTSGVAYEQYF.

V and J are TRBV6-5 and TRBJ1-1, with D possibly matching TRBD1 (5 bases). The V gene lost 0 bases and the J gene lost 1 base, with 9 bases spanning the gap. The CDR3 length is 15 residues. In germline, CDR1 is MNHEY, CDR2 SVGAGI. The CDR3: CASSYSRQGNTEAFF. Written as DNA, the CDR3 is TGTGCCAGCAGTTACTCGCGCCAGGGGAACACTGAAGCTTTCTTT.

DNA of the CDR3: TGTGCCAGCAGCTTCGCAGGGACTGACGATTCACCCCTCCACTTT. It is translated as CASSFAGTDDSPLHF. J is TRBJ1-6 and V is TRBV7-3; tentative D call: TRBD1 (5 bases). The CDR3 is 15 residues long. The V gene lost 3 bases and the J gene lost 8 bases, with 14 bases spanning the gap. Germline V lookup: CDR1 SGHTA, CDR2 FQGTGA.

The chain recombines TRBV5-5 with TRBJ2-7; D call uncertain. The CDR3 loop spans 15 amino acids. Trimming left V 4 bases short and J 6 bases short, with 20 bases between. CDR1 SGHKS and CDR2 YYEKEE come from the germline V gene (reference sequence). CDR3 residues: CASSGSAPAGSEQYF. The CDR3 bases are TGTGCCAGCAGCGGAAGCGCACCAGCCGGCAGCGAGCAGTACTTC. Looking up the rest from reference TRBV5-5 and TRBJ2-7 gives the full variable domain: DAGVTQSPTHLIKTRGQQVTLRCSPISGHKSVSWYQQVLGQGPQFIFQYYEKEERGRGNFPDRFSARQFPNYSSELNVNALLLGDSALYLCASSGSAPAGSEQYFGPGTRLTVT.

The chain couples TRBV28 to TRBJ2-1; D uncertain. Germline V gives CDR1 MDHEN, CDR2 SYDVKM. The CDR3 extends over 14 amino acids. Between the trimmed V and J ends, which lost 6 bases and 0 bases, there was a span of 9 bases. The CDR3 sequence: CASRTKSSYNEQFF. CDR3 DNA: TGTGCCAGCAGGACAAAGAGCTCCTACAATGAGCAGTTCTTC.

The chain is built from TRBV19 and TRBJ2-1; 10 nucleotides match TRBD2. There are 14 residues in the CDR3. Germline CDR1 and CDR2: LNHDA and SQIVND (reference sequence). V dropped 1 base and J dropped 9; count of bases not matched to a gene: 3. CDR3 sequence reads: CASSIVLAGAEQFF. CDR3 in DNA: TGTGCCAGTAGTATAGTCCTAGCGGGAGCTGAGCAGTTCTTC.